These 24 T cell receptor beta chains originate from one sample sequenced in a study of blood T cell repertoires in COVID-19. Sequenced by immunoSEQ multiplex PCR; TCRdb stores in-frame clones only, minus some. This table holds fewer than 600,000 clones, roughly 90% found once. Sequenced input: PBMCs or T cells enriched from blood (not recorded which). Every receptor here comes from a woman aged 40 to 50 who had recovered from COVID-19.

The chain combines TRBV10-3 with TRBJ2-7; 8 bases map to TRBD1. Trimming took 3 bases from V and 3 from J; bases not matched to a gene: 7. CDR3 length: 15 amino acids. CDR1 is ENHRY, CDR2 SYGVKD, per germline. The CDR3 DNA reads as TGTGCCATCAGTGATTTGACAGGGACAGGCTACGAGCAGTACTTC. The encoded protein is CAISDLTGTGYEQYF.

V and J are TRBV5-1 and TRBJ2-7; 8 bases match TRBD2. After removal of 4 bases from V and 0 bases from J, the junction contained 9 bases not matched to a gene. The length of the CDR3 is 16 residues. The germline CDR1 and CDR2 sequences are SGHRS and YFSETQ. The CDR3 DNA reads TGCGCCAGCAGCGCGGGGGGACTGCTATACTCCTACGAGCAGTACTTC. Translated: CASSAGGLLYSYEQYF.

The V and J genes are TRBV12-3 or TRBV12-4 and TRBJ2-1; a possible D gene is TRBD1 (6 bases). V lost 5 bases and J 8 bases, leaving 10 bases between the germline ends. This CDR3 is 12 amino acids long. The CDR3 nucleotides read TGTGCCAGCAGTACCACAGGGCATGAGCAGTTCTTC. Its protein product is CASSTTGHEQFF.

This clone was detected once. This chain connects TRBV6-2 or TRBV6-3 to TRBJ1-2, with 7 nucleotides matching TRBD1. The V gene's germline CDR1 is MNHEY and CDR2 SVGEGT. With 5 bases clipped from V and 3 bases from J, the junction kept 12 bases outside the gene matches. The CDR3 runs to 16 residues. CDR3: CASSKLTGSRDYGYTF. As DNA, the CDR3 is TGTGCCAGCAGTAAGCTGACAGGGTCCCGGGACTATGGCTACACCTTC.

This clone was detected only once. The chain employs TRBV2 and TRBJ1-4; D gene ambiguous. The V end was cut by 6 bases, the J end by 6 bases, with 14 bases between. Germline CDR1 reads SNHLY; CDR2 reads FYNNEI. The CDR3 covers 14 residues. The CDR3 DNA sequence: TGTGCCAGCAGAGACGACATTCCCTATGAAAAACTGTTTTTT. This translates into CASRDDIPYEKLFF.

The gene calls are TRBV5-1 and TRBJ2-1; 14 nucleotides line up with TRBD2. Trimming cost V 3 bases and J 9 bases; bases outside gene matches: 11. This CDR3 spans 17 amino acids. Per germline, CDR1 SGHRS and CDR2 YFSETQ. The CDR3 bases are TGCGCCAGCAGCTCCCCCGGGACTAGCGGGAGCGGGGGTGAGCAGTTCTTC. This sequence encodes CASSSPGTSGSGGEQFF.

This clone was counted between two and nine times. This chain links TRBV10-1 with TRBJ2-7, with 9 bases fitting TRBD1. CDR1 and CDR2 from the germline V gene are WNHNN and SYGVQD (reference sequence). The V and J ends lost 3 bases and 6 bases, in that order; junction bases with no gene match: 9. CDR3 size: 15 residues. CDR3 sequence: CASSDPGQGGREQYF. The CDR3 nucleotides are TGCGCCAGCAGTGATCCGGGACAGGGAGGTCGCGAGCAGTACTTC.

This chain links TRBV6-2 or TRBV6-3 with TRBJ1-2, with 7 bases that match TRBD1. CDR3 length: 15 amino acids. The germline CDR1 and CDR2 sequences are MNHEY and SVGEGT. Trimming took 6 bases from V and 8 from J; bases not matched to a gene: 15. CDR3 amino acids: CASSRTGPMATGYTF. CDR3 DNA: TGTGCCAGCAGCAGGACAGGACCGATGGCTACGGGCTACACCTTC.

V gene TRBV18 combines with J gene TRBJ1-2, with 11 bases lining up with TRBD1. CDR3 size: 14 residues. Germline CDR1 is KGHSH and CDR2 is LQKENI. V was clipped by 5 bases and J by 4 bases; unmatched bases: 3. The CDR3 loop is CASSSGQGAYGYTF. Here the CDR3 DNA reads TGTGCCAGCTCATCCGGACAGGGGGCCTATGGCTACACCTTC.

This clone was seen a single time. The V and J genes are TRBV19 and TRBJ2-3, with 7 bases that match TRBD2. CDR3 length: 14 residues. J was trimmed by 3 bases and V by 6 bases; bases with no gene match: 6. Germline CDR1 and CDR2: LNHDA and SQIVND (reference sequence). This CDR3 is CASRPSGTTDTQYF. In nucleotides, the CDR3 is TGTGCCAGTAGGCCCAGCGGGACTACAGATACGCAGTATTTT. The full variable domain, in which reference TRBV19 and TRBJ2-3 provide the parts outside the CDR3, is DGGITQSPKYLFRKEGQNVTLSCEQNLNHDAMYWYRQDPGQGLRLIYYSQIVNDFQKGDIAEGYSVSREKKESFPLTVTSAQKNPTAFYLCASRPSGTTDTQYFGPGTRLTVL.

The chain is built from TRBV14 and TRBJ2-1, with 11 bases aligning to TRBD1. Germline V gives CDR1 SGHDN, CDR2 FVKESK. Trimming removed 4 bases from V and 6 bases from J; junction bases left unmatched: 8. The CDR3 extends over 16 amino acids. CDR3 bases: TGTGCCAGCAGCCGCCTGGGACAGGGGGGTAGCAATGAGCAGTTCTTC. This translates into CASSRLGQGGSNEQFF.

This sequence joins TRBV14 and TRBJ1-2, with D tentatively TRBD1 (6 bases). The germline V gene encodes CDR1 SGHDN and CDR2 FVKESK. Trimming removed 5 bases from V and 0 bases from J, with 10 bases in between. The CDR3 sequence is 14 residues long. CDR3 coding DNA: TGTGCCAGCAGCGCGGGGGCCACTAACTATGGCTACACCTTC. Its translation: CASSAGATNYGYTF. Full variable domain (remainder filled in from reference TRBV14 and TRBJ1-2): EAGVTQFPSHSVIEKGQTVTLRCDPISGHDNLYWYRRVMGKEIKFLLHFVKESKQDESGMPNNRFLAERTGGTYSTLKVQPAELEDSGVYFCASSAGATNYGYTFGSGTRLTVV.

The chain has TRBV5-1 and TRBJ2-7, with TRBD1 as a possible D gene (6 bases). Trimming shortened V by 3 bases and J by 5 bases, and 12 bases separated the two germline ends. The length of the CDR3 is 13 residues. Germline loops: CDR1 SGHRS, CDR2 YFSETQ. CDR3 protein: CASSYTGTHEQYF. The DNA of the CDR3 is TGCGCCAGCAGCTACACAGGGACCCACGAGCAGTACTTC. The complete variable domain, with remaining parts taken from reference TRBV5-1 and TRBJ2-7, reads KAGVTQTPRYLIKTRGQQVTLSCSPISGHRSVSWYQQTPGQGLQFLFEYFSETQRNKGNFPGRFSGRQFSNSRSEMNVSTLELGDSALYLCASSYTGTHEQYFGPGTRLTVT.

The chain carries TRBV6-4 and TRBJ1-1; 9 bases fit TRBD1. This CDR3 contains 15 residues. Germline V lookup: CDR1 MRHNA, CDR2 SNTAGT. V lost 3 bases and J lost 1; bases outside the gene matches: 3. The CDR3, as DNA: TGTGCCAGCAGTGAGGGACAGGGTGGGAACACTGAAGCTTTCTTT. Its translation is CASSEGQGGNTEAFF.

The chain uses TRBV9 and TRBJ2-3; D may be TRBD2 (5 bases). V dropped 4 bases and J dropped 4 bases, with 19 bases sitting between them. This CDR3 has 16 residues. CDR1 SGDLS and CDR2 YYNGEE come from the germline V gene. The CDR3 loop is CASSPTGFSEADTQYF. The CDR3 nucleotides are TGTGCCAGCAGCCCGACGGGTTTTTCGGAGGCAGATACGCAGTATTTT.

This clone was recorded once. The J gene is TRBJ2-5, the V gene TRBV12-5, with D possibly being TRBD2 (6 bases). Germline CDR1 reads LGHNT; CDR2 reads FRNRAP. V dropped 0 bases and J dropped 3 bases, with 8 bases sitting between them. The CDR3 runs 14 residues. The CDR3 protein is CASGLVVAEETQYF. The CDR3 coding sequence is TGTGCTAGTGGTTTGGTAGTAGCGGAAGAGACCCAGTACTTC. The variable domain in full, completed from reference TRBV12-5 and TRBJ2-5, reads DARVTQTPRHKVTEMGQEVTMRCQPILGHNTVFWYRQTMMQGLELLAYFRNRAPLDDSGMPKDRFSAEMPDATLATLKIQPSEPRDSAVYFCASGLVVAEETQYFGPGTRLLVL.

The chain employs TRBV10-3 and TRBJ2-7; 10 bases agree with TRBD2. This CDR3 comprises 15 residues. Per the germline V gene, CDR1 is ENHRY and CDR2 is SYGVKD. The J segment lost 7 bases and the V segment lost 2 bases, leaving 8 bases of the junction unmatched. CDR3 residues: CAISEEILAGLEQYF. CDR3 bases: TGTGCCATCAGTGAGGAAATACTAGCGGGGCTTGAGCAGTACTTC.

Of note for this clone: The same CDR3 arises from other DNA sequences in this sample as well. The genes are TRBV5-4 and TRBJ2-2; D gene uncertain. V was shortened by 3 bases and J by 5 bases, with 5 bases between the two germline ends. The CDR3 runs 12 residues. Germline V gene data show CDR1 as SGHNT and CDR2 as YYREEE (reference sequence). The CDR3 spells CASSSSTGELFF. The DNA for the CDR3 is TGTGCCAGCAGCTCCTCGACCGGGGAGCTGTTTTTT. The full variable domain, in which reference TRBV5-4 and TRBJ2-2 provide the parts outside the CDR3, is ETGVTQSPTHLIKTRGQQVTLRCSSQSGHNTVSWYQQALGQGPQFIFQYYREEENGRGNFPPRFSGLQFPNYSSELNVNALELDDSALYLCASSSSTGELFFGEGSRLTVL.

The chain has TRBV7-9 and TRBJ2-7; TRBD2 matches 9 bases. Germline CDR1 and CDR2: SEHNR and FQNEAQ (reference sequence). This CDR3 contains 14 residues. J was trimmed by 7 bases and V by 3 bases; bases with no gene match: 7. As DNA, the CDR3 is TGTGCCAGCAGCTTGACTAGCGGTTCGTCGGAGCAGTACTTC. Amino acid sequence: CASSLTSGSSEQYF. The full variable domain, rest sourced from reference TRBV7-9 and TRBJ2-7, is DTGVSQNPRHKITKRGQNVTFRCDPISEHNRLYWYRQTLGQGPEFLTYFQNEAQLEKSRLLSDRFSAERPKGSFSTLEIQRTEQGDSAMYLCASSLTSGSSEQYFGPGTRLTVT.

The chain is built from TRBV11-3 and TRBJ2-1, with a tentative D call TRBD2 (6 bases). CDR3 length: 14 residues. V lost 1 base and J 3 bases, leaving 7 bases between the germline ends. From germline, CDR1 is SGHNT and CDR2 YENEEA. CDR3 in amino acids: CASSLGGIYNEQFF. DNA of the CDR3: TGTGCCAGCAGCTTAGGCGGGATCTACAATGAGCAGTTCTTC.

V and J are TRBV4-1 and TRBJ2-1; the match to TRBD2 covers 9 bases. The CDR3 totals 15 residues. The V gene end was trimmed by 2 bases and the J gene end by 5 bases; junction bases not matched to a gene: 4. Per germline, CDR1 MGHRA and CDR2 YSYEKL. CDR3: CASSQPGLANNEQFF. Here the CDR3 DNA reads TGCGCCAGCAGCCAACCGGGACTAGCAAACAATGAGCAGTTCTTC.

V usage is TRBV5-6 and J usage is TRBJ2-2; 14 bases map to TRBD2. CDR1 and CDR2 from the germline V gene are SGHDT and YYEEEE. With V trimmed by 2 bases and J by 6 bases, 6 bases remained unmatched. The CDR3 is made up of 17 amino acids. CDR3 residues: CASSFTPGLAGAGELFF. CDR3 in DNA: TGTGCCAGCAGCTTCACACCGGGACTAGCGGGAGCCGGGGAGCTGTTTTTT.

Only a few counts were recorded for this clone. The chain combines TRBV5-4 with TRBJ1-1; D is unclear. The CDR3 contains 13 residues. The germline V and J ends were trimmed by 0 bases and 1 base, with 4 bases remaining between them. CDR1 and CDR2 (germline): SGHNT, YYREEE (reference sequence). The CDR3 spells CASSLAENTEAFF. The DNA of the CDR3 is TGTGCCAGCAGCTTGGCAGAGAACACTGAAGCTTTCTTT.

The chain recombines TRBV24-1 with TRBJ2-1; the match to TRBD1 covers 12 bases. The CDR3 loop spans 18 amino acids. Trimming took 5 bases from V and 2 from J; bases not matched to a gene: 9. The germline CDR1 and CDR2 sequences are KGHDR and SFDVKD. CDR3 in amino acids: CATSGGTGGSGTYNEQFF. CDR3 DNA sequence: TGTGCCACCAGTGGAGGGACAGGGGGCTCCGGGACCTACAATGAGCAGTTCTTC.